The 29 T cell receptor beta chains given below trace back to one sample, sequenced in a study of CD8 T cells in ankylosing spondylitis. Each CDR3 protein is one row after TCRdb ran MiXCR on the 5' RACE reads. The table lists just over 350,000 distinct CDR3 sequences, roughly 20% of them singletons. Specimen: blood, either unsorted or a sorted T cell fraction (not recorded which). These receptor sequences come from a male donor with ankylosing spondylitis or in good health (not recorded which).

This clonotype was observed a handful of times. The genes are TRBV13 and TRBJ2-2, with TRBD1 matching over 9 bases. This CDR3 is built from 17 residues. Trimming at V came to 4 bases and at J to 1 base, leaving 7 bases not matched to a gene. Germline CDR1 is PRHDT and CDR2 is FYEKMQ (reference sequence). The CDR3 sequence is CASSSRWDRVNTGELFF. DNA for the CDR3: TGTGCCAGCAGCTCGAGATGGGACAGGGTGAACACCGGGGAGCTGTTTTTT. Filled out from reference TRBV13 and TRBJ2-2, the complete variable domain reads AAGVIQSPRHLIKEKRETATLKCYPIPRHDTVYWYQQGPGQDPQFLISFYEKMQSDKGSIPDRFSAQQFSDYHSELNMSSLELGDSALYFCASSSRWDRVNTGELFFGEGSRLTVL.

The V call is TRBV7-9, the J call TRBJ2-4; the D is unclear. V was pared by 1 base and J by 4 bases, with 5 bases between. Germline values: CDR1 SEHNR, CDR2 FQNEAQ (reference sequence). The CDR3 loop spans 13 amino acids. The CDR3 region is CASSLDSKNIQYF. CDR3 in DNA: TGTGCCAGCAGCTTAGATAGTAAAAACATTCAGTACTTC. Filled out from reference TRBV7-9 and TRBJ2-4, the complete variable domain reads DTGVSQNPRHKITKRGQNVTFRCDPISEHNRLYWYRQTLGQGPEFLTYFQNEAQLEKSRLLSDRFSAERPKGSFSTLEIQRTEQGDSAMYLCASSLDSKNIQYFGAGTRLSVL.

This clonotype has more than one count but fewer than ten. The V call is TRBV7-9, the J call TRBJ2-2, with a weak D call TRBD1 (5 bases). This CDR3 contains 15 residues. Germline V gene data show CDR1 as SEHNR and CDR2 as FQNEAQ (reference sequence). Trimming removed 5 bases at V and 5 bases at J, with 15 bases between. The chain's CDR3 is CASSPGNVGTGELFF. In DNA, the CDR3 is TGTGCCAGCAGCCCAGGGAATGTAGGAACCGGGGAGCTGTTTTTT.

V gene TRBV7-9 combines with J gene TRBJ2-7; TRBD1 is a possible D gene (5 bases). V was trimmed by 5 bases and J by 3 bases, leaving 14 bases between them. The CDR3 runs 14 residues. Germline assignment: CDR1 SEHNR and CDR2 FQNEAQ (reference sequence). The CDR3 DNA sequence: TGTGCCAGCAGCAGCAGCAGGGTGGGCTACGAGCAGTACTTC. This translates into CASSSSRVGYEQYF.

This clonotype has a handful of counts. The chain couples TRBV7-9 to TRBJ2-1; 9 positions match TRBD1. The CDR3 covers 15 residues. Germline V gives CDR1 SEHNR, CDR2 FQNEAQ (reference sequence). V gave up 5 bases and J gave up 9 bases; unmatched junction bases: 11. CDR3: CASSPRDRVKVEQFF. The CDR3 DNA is TGTGCCAGCAGCCCTCGGGACAGGGTGAAGGTTGAGCAGTTCTTC.

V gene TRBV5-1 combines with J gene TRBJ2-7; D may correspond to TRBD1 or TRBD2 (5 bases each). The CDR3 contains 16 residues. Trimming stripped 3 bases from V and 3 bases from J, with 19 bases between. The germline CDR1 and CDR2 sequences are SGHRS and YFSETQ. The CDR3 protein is CASSSLGEHFGYEQYF. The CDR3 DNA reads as TGCGCCAGCAGCTCCCTGGGGGAGCACTTTGGCTACGAGCAGTACTTC.

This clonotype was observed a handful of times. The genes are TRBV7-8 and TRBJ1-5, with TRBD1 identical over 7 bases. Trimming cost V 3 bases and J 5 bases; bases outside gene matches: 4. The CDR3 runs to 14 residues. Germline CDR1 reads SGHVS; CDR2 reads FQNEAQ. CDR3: CASSLTGLYQPQHF. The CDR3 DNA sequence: TGTGCCAGCAGCTTGACAGGGTTGTATCAGCCCCAGCATTTT.

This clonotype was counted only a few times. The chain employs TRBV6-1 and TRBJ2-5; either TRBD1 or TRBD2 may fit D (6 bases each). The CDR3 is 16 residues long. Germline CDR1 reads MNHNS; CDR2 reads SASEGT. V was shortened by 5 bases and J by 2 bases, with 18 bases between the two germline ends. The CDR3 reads CASSQNRGPLQETQYF. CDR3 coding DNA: TGTGCCAGCAGTCAAAATCGGGGGCCCTTGCAAGAGACCCAGTACTTC.

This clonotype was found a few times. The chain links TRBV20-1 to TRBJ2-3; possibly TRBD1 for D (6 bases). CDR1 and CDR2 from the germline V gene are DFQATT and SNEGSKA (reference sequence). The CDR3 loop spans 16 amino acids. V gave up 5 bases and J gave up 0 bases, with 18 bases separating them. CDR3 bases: TGCAGTGCTCACCAACAGGGTACCCCAAGCACAGATACGCAGTATTTT. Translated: CSAHQQGTPSTDTQYF.

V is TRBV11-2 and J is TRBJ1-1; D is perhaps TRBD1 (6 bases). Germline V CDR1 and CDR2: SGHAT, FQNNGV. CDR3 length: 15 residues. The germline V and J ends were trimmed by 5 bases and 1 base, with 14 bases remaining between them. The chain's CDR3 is CASSPVGGRNTEAFF. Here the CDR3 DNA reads TGTGCCAGCAGCCCTGTGGGGGGGCGGAACACTGAAGCTTTCTTT.

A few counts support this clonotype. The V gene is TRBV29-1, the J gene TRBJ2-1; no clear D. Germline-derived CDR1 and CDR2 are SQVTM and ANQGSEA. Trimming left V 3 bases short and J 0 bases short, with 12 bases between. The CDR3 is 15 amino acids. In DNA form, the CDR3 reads TGCAGCGTTGAGGGGTTCCGAGACTCCTACAATGAGCAGTTCTTC. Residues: CSVEGFRDSYNEQFF.

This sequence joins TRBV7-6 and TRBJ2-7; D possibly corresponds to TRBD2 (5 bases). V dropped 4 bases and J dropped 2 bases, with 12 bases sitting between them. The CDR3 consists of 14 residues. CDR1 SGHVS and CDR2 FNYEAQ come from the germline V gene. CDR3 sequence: CASSSSDGTYEQYF. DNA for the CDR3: TGTGCCAGCAGCTCCTCCGACGGGACCTACGAGCAGTACTTC.

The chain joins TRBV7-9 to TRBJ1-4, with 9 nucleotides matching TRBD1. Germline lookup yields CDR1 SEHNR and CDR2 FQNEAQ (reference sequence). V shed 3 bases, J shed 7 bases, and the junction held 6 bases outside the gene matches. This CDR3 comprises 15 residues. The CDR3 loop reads CASSFQTGGGEKLFF. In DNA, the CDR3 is TGTGCCAGCAGCTTCCAGACAGGGGGGGGTGAAAAACTGTTTTTT. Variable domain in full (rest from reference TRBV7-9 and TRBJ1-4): DTGVSQNPRHKITKRGQNVTFRCDPISEHNRLYWYRQTLGQGPEFLTYFQNEAQLEKSRLLSDRFSAERPKGSFSTLEIQRTEQGDSAMYLCASSFQTGGGEKLFFGSGTQLSVL.

The CDR3 loop reads CASRRQGQVNEQFF. In DNA form, the CDR3 reads TGCGCCAGCAGAAGGCAGGGGCAGGTTAATGAGCAGTTCTTC. This chain uses TRBV4-1 with TRBJ2-1; D may be TRBD1 (6 bases). CDR3 length: 14 residues. With 6 bases removed from V and 7 bases from J, the gap between germline ends came to 16 bases. CDR1 is MGHRA and CDR2 is YSYEKL in the germline V gene.

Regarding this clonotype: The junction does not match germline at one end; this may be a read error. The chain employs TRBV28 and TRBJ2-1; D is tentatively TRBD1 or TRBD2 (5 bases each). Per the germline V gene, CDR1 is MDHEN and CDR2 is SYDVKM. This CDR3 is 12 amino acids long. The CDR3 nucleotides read TGTGCCAGCAGTTTAGGGGACGGTGTGGCGCTCTTC. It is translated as CASSLGDGVALF.

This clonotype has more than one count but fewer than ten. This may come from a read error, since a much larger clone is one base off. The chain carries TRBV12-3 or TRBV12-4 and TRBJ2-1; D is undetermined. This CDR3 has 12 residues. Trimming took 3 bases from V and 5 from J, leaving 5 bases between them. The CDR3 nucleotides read TGTGCCAGCAGTTTCGACCACAATGAGCAGTTCTTC. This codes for CASSFDHNEQFF.

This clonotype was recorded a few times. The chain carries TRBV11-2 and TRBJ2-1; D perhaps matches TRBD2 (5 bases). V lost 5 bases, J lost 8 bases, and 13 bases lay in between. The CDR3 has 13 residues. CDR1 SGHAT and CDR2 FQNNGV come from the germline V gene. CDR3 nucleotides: TGTGCCAGCAGCATAGGGAGCCCCCATGAGCAGTTCTTC. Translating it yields CASSIGSPHEQFF.

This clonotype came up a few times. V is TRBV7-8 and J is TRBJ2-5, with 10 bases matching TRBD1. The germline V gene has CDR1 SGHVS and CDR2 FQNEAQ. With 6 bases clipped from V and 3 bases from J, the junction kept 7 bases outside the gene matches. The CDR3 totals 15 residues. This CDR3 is CASSIPGQGKETQYF. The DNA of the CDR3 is TGTGCCAGCAGTATACCGGGACAGGGGAAAGAGACCCAGTACTTC. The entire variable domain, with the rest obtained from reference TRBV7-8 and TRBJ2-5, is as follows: GAGVSQSPRYKVAKRGQDVALRCDPISGHVSLFWYQQALGQGPEFLTYFQNEAQLDKSGLPSDRFFAERPEGSVSTLKIQRTQQEDSAVYLCASSIPGQGKETQYFGPGTRLLVL.

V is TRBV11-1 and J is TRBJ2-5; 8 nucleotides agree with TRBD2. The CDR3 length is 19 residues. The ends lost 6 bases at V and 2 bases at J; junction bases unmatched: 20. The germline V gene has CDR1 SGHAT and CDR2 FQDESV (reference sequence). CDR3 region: CASSYDRDQAPGGQETQYF. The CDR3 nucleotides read TGTGCCAGCAGTTACGACCGGGACCAAGCCCCGGGGGGGCAAGAGACCCAGTACTTC.

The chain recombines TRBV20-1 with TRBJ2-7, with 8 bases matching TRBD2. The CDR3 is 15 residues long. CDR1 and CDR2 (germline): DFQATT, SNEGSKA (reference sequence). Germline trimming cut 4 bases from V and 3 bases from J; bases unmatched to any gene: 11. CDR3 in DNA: TGCAGTGCTATAGGTCTAGCGGGCTCACTCTACGAGCAGTACTTC. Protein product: CSAIGLAGSLYEQYF.

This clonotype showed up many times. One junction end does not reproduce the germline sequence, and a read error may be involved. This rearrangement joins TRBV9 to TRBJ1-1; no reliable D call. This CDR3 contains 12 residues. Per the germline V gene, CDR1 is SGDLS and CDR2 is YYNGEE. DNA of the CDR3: TGTGCCAGCAGTGTAGTTGGGACTGAAGCTTTCTTT. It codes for CASSVVGTEAFF.

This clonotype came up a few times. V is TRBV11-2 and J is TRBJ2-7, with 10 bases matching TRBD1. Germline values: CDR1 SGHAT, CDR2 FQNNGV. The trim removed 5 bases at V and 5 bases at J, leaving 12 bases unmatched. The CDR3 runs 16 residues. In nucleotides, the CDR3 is TGTGCCAGCAGCGCAGTAGTTGGGACAGGGGTGGACGAGCAGTACTTC. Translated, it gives CASSAVVGTGVDEQYF.

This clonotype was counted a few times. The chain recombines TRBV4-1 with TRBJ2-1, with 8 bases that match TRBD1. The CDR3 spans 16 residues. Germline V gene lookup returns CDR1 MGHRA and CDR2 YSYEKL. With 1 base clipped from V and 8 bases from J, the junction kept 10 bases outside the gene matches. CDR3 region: CASSQGAGTGKDEQFF. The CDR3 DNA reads TGCGCCAGCAGCCAAGGCGCCGGGACAGGCAAAGATGAGCAGTTCTTC.

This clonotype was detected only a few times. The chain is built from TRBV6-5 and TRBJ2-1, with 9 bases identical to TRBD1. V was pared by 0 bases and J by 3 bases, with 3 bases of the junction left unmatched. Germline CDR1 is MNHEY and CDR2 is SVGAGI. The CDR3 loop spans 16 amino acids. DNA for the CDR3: TGTGCCAGCAGTTACTCGAGACAGGGGGGCTACAATGAGCAGTTCTTC. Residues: CASSYSRQGGYNEQFF.

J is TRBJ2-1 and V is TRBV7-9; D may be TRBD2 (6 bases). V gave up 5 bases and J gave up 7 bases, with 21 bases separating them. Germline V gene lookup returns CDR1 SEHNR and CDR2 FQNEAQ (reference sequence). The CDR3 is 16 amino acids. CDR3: CASSPPPGHAGNEQFF. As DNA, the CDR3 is TGTGCCAGCAGCCCCCCGCCCGGACATGCGGGAAATGAGCAGTTCTTC.

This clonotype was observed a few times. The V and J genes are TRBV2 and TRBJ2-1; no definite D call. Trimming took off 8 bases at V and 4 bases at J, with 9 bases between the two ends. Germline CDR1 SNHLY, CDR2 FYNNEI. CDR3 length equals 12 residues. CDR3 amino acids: CASQDGYNEQFF. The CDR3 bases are TGTGCCAGCCAGGACGGGTACAATGAGCAGTTCTTC. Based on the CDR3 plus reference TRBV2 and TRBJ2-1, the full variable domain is EPEVTQTPSHQVTQMGQEVILRCVPISNHLYFYWYRQILGQKVEFLVSFYNNEISEKSEIFDDQFSVERPDGSNFTLKIRSTKLEDSAMYFCASQDGYNEQFFGPGTRLTVL.

CDR3 loop: CAISEATGVNTEAFF. The CDR3 nucleotides are TGTGCCATCAGTGAGGCGACAGGGGTGAACACTGAAGCTTTCTTT. V usage is TRBV10-3 and J usage is TRBJ1-1, with 8 bases lining up with TRBD1. Germline V gene sequence: CDR1 ENHRY, CDR2 SYGVKD. The CDR3 spans 15 residues. The V and J ends lost 2 bases and 0 bases, in that order; junction bases with no gene match: 2.

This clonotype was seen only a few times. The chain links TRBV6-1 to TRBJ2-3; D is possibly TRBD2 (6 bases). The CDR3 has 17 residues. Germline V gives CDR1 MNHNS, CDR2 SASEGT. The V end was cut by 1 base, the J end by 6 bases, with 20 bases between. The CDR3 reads CASSEDPGEALLDTQYF. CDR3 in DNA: TGTGCCAGCAGTGAAGACCCGGGGGAGGCCCTGTTGGATACGCAGTATTTT.

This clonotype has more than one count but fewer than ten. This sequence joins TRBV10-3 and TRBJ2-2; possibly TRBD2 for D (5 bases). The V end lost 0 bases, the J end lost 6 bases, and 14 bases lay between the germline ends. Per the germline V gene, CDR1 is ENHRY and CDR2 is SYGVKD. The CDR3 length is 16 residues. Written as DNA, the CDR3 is TGTGCCATCAGTGAGTCGACGGCCCGGGGAGCCGGGGAGCTGTTTTTT. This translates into CAISESTARGAGELFF.